This T cell receptor beta chain is drawn from a study of OX40 agonist ivuxolimab in advanced cancers. Study in general: All patients had ivuxolimab intravenously every 2 weeks at 0.01 to 10 mg/kg. Patients in dose escalation had liver, melanoma, kidney or head and neck cancers.

The investigators sampled blood at baseline, at cycle 4 day 1, and at cycle 7 day 1. Only in-frame clones appear in the TCRdb table, and some are missing; sequencing was by immunoSEQ multiplex PCR. Of 75,000 to 85,000 clones in the sample, roughly 84% were seen once. The receptor was derived from an adult with an advanced solid tumor such as melanoma, head and neck, liver or kidney cancer. The sample consisted of CD4+ or CD8+ T cells sorted from blood, taken in a trial of the OX40 agonist ivuxolimab.

The CDR3 coding sequence is TGCGCCAGCAGCGAGGGACAGTTCAATCAGCCCCAGCATTTT. Its protein product is CASSEGQFNQPQHF. This chain connects TRBV5-1 to TRBJ1-5, with 7 positions matching TRBD1. In germline, CDR1 is SGHRS, CDR2 YFSETQ. The CDR3 has 14 residues. The junction had 4 bases not matched to a gene; V was cut back by 4 bases and J by 3 bases.